This entry describes one TCR beta chain. Its cognate antigen is unknown. The junction does not match germline at one end; this may be a read error. This specimen comes from a study of post-analysis software for immune sequencing data. CDR1 SQVTM and CDR2 ANQGSEA come from the germline V gene. CDR3 length: 13 residues. Study-wide points: Patients with multiple sclerosis recorded significantly lower normalized Chao1 diversity than controls, the study found. Same-batch preparations were strongly co-clustered by F measure. In patients, TRBV5-6, TRBV5-1 and TRBV20-1 belonged to five TRBV segments found more frequently than in controls.

The TCR beta cDNA libraries contained unique molecular identifiers. Roughly 500,000 cDNA molecules were obtained from roughly 1 to 10 million T cells. MiXCR was run by TCRdb on the PCR reads, yielding one entry per CDR3 protein. Here the sample spans hundreds of thousands of distinct CDR3 sequences, about 60% being singletons. The gene calls are TRBV29-1 and TRBJ2-1, with 10 nucleotides matching TRBD2. The specimen was blood. This clonotype was sampled from a girl aged 2-10 years with multiple sclerosis. The CDR3 protein is CSARAGGGNGQFF. The CDR3 DNA is TGCAGCGCCCGAGCGGGAGGGGGCAATGGGCAGTTCTTC.